This TCR beta chain stems from a study of cytotoxic CD8 clonotypes in ibrutinib-treated CLL. Produced via immunoSEQ multiplex PCR; TCRdb's table is partial and in-frame only. Of 100,000 to 150,000 clones listed, approximately 85% are singletons. Germline CDR1 and CDR2: SEHNR and FQNEAQ (reference sequence). The CDR3 spans 14 residues. Trimming shortened V by 5 bases and J by 3 bases, and 13 bases separated the two germline ends. This clone has just a few counts. The antigen is unknown. Different DNA sequences within this sample yield the same CDR3. Regarding the study as a whole: Sustained-remission and progressing patients had different sampling times. Under therapy, public clonotypes either contracted or stayed stable, and they were uncommon. Measured clonality at baseline was greater than in age-matched healthy donors and tracked with circulating CD8+ T-cell counts.

The rearrangement uses TRBV7-9 and TRBJ1-1; D ambiguous. The receptor comes from a human donor with chronic lymphocytic leukemia. Material: PBMCs, obtained after 24 months of ibrutinib treatment. The CDR3 nucleotides read TGTGCCAGCAGCCCCGCTGGGAGCTACACTGAAGCTTTCTTT. Its translation is CASSPAGSYTEAFF.